The clone carrying this T cell receptor (beta chain) was observed a few times. Its antigen is unknown. These data come from a study of T cells in Graves' hyperthyroidism and ophthalmopathy. Study-wide background: Peripheral blood specimens were obtained at initial diagnosis, prior to any treatment.

There were TCR beta CDR3 regions amplified from RNA transcripts. The study used the HTBI primer set for a first-round RT-PCR of the TCR CDR3. MiXCR, run by TCRdb on the multiplex PCR reads, gives a single entry per CDR3 protein. The sample lists more than 350,000 distinct CDR3 sequences, about 16% occurring once. The study, taken as a whole, reports: Expanded thyroid clonotypes (above 0.001) were mostly also found in blood.

The CDR3 consists of 14 residues. The V gene's germline CDR1 is SGHVS and CDR2 FQNEAQ. The V gene end was trimmed by 3 bases and the J gene end by 3 bases; junction bases not matched to a gene: 5. What was sequenced was blood. This clonotype was sampled from a woman aged 55-70 years with Graves' ophthalmopathy. The chain recombines TRBV7-8 with TRBJ2-7, with 7 nucleotides matching TRBD2. CDR3 bases: TGTGCCAGCAGCTTGGGAGGGAGTAACTACGAGCAGTACTTC. This encodes CASSLGGSNYEQYF.